This is a list of T cell receptor beta chains from one sample in a study of technical replicates of blood from a handful of donors. The assay was immunoSEQ multiplex PCR, and TCRdb's table has in-frame clones only and misses some. Altogether roughly 50,000 clones are present, 93% being singletons, with the ten largest covering around 4.2%. Input material: PBMCs. The origin of the receptors is a human donor in good health. Some clones in this sample may be carry-over from other donors' samples. The CDR3 runs from the conserved cysteine through the conserved F or W. A D gene is named only where the DNA matches it firmly. Rows give clone size only sometimes, using once, few, many, or a class for an expanded clone.

NA	TRBV23-1	NA	TRBJ2-2	TGCGCCAGCAGCCCTCAGAGGTGGTGTTGTCCGAACACCGGGGAGCTGTTTTTT	CASSPQRWCCPNTGELFF
NA	TRBV10-1	NA	TRBJ2-1	TGCGCCAGCAGGGGCAAGACTAGCTCCTACAATGAGCAGTTCTTC	CASRGKTSSYNEQFF
TRBD2	TRBV27	NA	TRBJ2-1	TGTGCCAGCAGAAATAGCGGGGGGGTCCACAATGAGCAGTTCTTC	CASRNSGGVHNEQFF
TRBD1	TRBV5-1	once	TRBJ2-7	TGCGCCAGCAGCCCAGCGACAGGGGCCGTCTTGGAGCAGTACTTC	CASSPATGAVLEQYF
NA	TRBV7-9	NA	TRBJ2-3	TGTGCCAGCGGGCCTCGGGCTGGAGGGGATACGCAGTATTTT	CASGPRAGGDTQYF
TRBD1	TRBV12-5	NA	TRBJ2-7	TGTGCTAGTGGTTTGGGACAGGGGTTGCAGTACTTC	CASGLGQGLQYF
NA	TRBV19	NA	TRBJ2-3	TGTGCCAGTAGACTAATGGATACGCAGTATTTT	CASRLMDTQYF
NA	TRBV7-2	once	TRBJ1-5	TGTGCCAGCAGCTTAGCGGGGGCCAATCAGCCCCAGCATTTT	CASSLAGANQPQHF
NA	TRBV6-1	NA	TRBJ1-1	TGTGCCAGCAGTGAAGAGAGGGTAGAGAACACTGAAGCTTTCTTT	CASSEERVENTEAFF
TRBD1	TRBV6-5	once	TRBJ1-2	TGTGCCAGCAGTTACCGGCCAGGGGGCCTCTATGGCTACACCTTC	CASSYRPGGLYGYTF
TRBD1	TRBV18	NA	TRBJ2-5	TGTGCCAGCTCACCACCAGCCCCGGGGACAGGGTTAGAGACCCAGTACTTC	CASSPPAPGTGLETQYF
NA	TRBV5-6	NA	TRBJ2-7	TGTGCCAGCAGCTTGGGTTTGACAGGATACTCCTACGAGCAGTACTTC	CASSLGLTGYSYEQYF
TRBD1	TRBV6-5	NA	TRBJ1-1	TGTGCCAGCAGTCAGGACAGGGGATGGGGCACTGAAGCTTTCTTT	CASSQDRGWGTEAFF
NA	TRBV4-3	NA	TRBJ1-6	TGCGCCAGCAGCCAAGATCCGGGGGACTATAATTCACCCCTCCACTTT	CASSQDPGDYNSPLHF
TRBD2	TRBV7-2	NA	TRBJ2-7	TGTGCCAGCAGCACCACTAGCGGGAGCCCCACCTACGAGCAGTACTTC	CASSTTSGSPTYEQYF
TRBD1	TRBV5-4	NA	TRBJ1-4	TGTGCCACAACAGGGGACGGAACTAATGAAAAACTGTTTTTT	CATTGDGTNEKLFF
TRBD2	TRBV7-9	NA	TRBJ2-3	TGTGCCAGCAGCTTAGGGCTAGCGGTAGATACGCAGTATTTT	CASSLGLAVDTQYF
NA	TRBV5-6	NA	TRBJ2-4	TGTGCCAGCAGCTTGAGGCCGAACAGCCTCAAAAACATTCAGTACTTC	CASSLRPNSLKNIQYF
NA	TRBV6-5	once	TRBJ2-1	TGTGCCAGCAGTTACTCGGGTTTGTCAGGGGATGAGCAGTTCTTC	CASSYSGLSGDEQFF
NA	TRBV2	NA	TRBJ1-5	TGTGCCAGCGAGGGACACGGCAATCAGCCCCAGCATTTT	CASEGHGNQPQHF
NA	TRBV14	NA	TRBJ2-5	TGTGCCAGCAGCCAATCAGGACAGGCGAGCGGGGAGACCCAGTACTTC	CASSQSGQASGETQYF
TRBD1	TRBV5-1	NA	TRBJ1-1	TGCGCCAGCAGCCCATATTCCGGGACAGCGAACACTGAAGCTTTCTTT	CASSPYSGTANTEAFF
TRBD1	TRBV30	once	TRBJ2-7	TGTGCCTCCCGACAGGGGGCGAGCTCCTACGAGCAGTACTTC	CASRQGASSYEQYF
TRBD2	TRBV7-3	NA	TRBJ2-5	TGTGCCAGCAGCCCGGGAGGCGCTGGAGGGGAGACCCAGTACTTC	CASSPGGAGGETQYF
NA	TRBV6-4	NA	TRBJ2-2	TGTGCCAGCAGTGATAGTGCGGACGACAGCGGGGAGCTGTTTTTT	CASSDSADDSGELFF
NA	TRBV19	NA	TRBJ1-5	TGTGCCAGTCGACGGGGGGGGATAGATCAGCCCCAGCATTTT	CASRRGGIDQPQHF
NA	TRBV7-8	NA	TRBJ2-3	TGTGCCAGCAGCAACCTAGTGACTAAAAAGTCAGATACGCAGTATTTT	CASSNLVTKKSDTQYF
TRBD1	TRBV4-2	NA	TRBJ2-7	TGTGCCAGCAGCCAAGATTTAGGGACAGCTTACTACGAGCAGTACTTC	CASSQDLGTAYYEQYF
NA	TRBV11-2	NA	TRBJ1-4	TGTGCCAGCAGCTTAACCTCAGGACTGGTTGGTGAAAAACTGTTTTTT	CASSLTSGLVGEKLFF
TRBD1	TRBV4-1	NA	TRBJ1-2	TGCGCCAGCAGCCAAGACAACGGACAGGGGGCGTGGGGCTACACCTTC	CASSQDNGQGAWGYTF
TRBD2	TRBV5-1	NA	TRBJ2-3	TGCGCCAGCAGCTTGCCTAGCGGGGGGGATACGCAGTATTTT	CASSLPSGGDTQYF
NA	TRBV11-3	NA	TRBJ1-1	TGTGCCAGCAGCCCCCCTCTAGCTCCGAACACTGAAGCTTTCTTT	CASSPPLAPNTEAFF
TRBD1	TRBV7-8	once	TRBJ2-7	TGTGCCAGCAGCAAAGGAACGGGACAGGGGCACGAGCAGTACTTC	CASSKGTGQGHEQYF
TRBD1	TRBV7-2	NA	TRBJ1-4	TGTGCCAGCAGCTTCGGCAGGGGGCAGTCGACTAATGAAAAACTGTTTTTT	CASSFGRGQSTNEKLFF
TRBD1	TRBV7-6	NA	TRBJ2-7	TGTGCCAGCAGCCTGGACAGGGCGGGCGAGCAGTACTTC	CASSLDRAGEQYF
TRBD1	TRBV6-1	NA	TRBJ1-2	TGTGCCAGCAGTGACCTGGGGACAGGGGATGGCTACACCTTC	CASSDLGTGDGYTF
TRBD2	TRBV19	NA	TRBJ2-7	TGTGCCAGTTCCTACGGGAGGGCCGGGGAGCAGTACTTC	CASSYGRAGEQYF
NA	TRBV6-6	NA	TRBJ2-7	TGTGCCAGCAGTTACATCCGAAGAGGTTCCTACGAGCAGTACTTC	CASSYIRRGSYEQYF
NA	TRBV30	NA	TRBJ1-1	TGTGCCTGGAGTGTACGGAGGGGCACTGAAGCTTTCTTT	CAWSVRRGTEAFF
TRBD1	TRBV6-1	NA	TRBJ1-3	TGTGCCAGCAGTGAAAGACAGGGGAGAAACACCATATATTTT	CASSERQGRNTIYF
TRBD1	TRBV6-5	NA	TRBJ1-6	TGTGCCAGCAGGCCGGGACAGGGGGTTTCACCCCTCCACTTT	CASRPGQGVSPLHF
TRBD2	TRBV10-3	NA	TRBJ2-1	TGTGCCATCAGTGCCGTCGGGGGGACCAATGAGCAGTTCTTC	CAISAVGGTNEQFF
TRBD2	TRBV5-1	NA	TRBJ2-5	TGCGCCAGCAGCCCGAGCGGGGGGGAGACCCAGTACTTC	CASSPSGGETQYF
NA	TRBV9	NA	TRBJ2-4	TGTGCCAGCAGCACAGGGGGGGCGGGGGAAAACATTCAGTACTTC	CASSTGGAGENIQYF
NA	TRBV18	NA	TRBJ2-1	TGTGCCAGCTCAGAACAGGGCACGAGGTCCTACAATGAGCAGTTCTTC	CASSEQGTRSYNEQFF
TRBD1	TRBV5-4	NA	TRBJ2-7	TGTGCCAGCAGCTTGGAGGGGACAGGGCGCGAGCAGTACTTC	CASSLEGTGREQYF